Detailed here is one TCR beta chain. The sample originates from a study of shared clonotypes between healthy human individuals. Study information: Donors had three CD4 naive, three CD4 memory, two CD8 naive and one CD8 memory plate apiece.

Data came from immunoSEQ multiplex PCR; TCRdb stores just in-frame clones and leaves some out. There are about 730,000 clones in the sample; around 70% occur only once, and roughly 1.8% lies in the top ten. The CDR3 has 16 residues. V lost 5 bases, J lost 6 bases, and 11 bases stayed unmatched. Per the germline V gene, CDR1 is MNHNY and CDR2 is SVGAGI (reference sequence). This receptor was obtained from a woman aged 25 to 39 in good health. V is TRBV6-6 and J is TRBJ1-5; 9 bases are a match to TRBD1. Sample: memory CD4+ T cells sorted from blood. Sample subset: CD45RA-negative fraction. DNA for the CDR3: TGTGCCAGCAGTACGAAGGTACAGGGGGCTGGTCAGCCCCAGCATTTT. This gives the protein CASSTKVQGAGQPQHF.